These 2 T cell receptor beta chains came from one sample sequenced in a study of cytomegalovirus exposure and HLA in healthy donors. Primers included in the PCR were 60 Vbeta and 13 Jbeta primers. TCRdb's copy holds only in-frame clones and misses some; the assay was immunoSEQ multiplex PCR. The sample consists of approximately 160,000 clones, roughly 75% of them appearing once. Input material: PBMCs. These receptors originate from a woman aged 45 to 65 in good health and CMV-seropositive.

The chain links TRBV7-2 to TRBJ2-5; D perhaps matches TRBD2 (6 bases). Trimming removed 2 bases from V and 8 bases from J, with 15 bases in between. Germline-derived CDR1 and CDR2 are SGHTA and FQGNSA. CDR3 size: 14 residues. The CDR3 DNA reads as TGTGCCAGCAGCTTACGGGACTTCTCTCAAACCCAGTACTTC. Amino acids: CASSLRDFSQTQYF.

The J gene is TRBJ1-2, the V gene TRBV7-9; D is undetermined. Trimming shortened V by 7 bases and J by 4 bases, and 16 bases separated the two germline ends. The germline gives CDR1 SEHNR, CDR2 FQNEAQ (reference sequence). The CDR3 is made up of 14 amino acids. The CDR3 nucleotides read TGTGCCAGCAATGGGCAGTCCCACCCCTATGGCTACACCTTC. Translation gives CASNGQSHPYGYTF.